This is a list of T cell receptor beta chains from one sample in a study of cytomegalovirus exposure and HLA in healthy donors. Sequenced by immunoSEQ multiplex PCR; TCRdb stores in-frame clones only, minus some. This table lists 70,000 or so clones. Sequenced: PBMCs. These receptors came from a man in his forties or fifties in good health and CMV-seronegative. Both conserved end residues are part of each CDR3. D genes are given only for firm matches. Some rows have no size entry. The others give once, few or many, or a class for an expanded clone.

D gene: .
V gene: TRBV6-4
J gene: TRBJ1-5
clone size: .
CDR3 DNA: TGTGCCAGCAGCGTCGAAGAGGGTCAGCAGCCCCAGCATTTT
CDR3 protein: CASSVEEGQQPQHF

D gene: TRBD1
V gene: TRBV6-5
J gene: TRBJ2-7
clone size: .
CDR3 DNA: TGTGCCAGCAGTTCTGGGGGACAGGGGGCCGACGAGCAGTACTTC
CDR3 protein: CASSSGGQGADEQYF

D gene: .
V gene: TRBV25-1
J gene: TRBJ1-3
clone size: .
CDR3 DNA: TGTGCCAGCAGTGCGCCGGGACACGCTGGAAACACCATATATTTT
CDR3 protein: CASSAPGHAGNTIYF

D gene: .
V gene: TRBV6-5
J gene: TRBJ1-2
clone size: .
CDR3 DNA: TGTGCCACCCGACCCGGAGGGAACTATGGCTACACCTTC
CDR3 protein: CATRPGGNYGYTF

D gene: TRBD1
V gene: TRBV5-1
J gene: TRBJ1-4
clone size: .
CDR3 DNA: TGCGCCAGCAGCTTACGGGACAGGGGGAATGAAAAACTGTTTTTT
CDR3 protein: CASSLRDRGNEKLFF

D gene: .
V gene: TRBV5-6
J gene: TRBJ1-5
clone size: .
CDR3 DNA: TGTGCCAGCAGCTTGGGGCAGGGGAGCAATCAGCCCCAGCATTTT
CDR3 protein: CASSLGQGSNQPQHF

D gene: .
V gene: TRBV27
J gene: TRBJ1-1
clone size: .
CDR3 DNA: TGTGCCAGCATCGAAGACTACCTACAGAACACTGAAGCTTTCTTT
CDR3 protein: CASIEDYLQNTEAFF

D gene: TRBD2
V gene: TRBV28
J gene: TRBJ2-3
clone size: .
CDR3 DNA: TGTGCCAGCAATGAACTAGCGGGAGTTGGTAATACGCAGTATTTT
CDR3 protein: CASNELAGVGNTQYF

D gene: .
V gene: TRBV4-1
J gene: TRBJ2-1
clone size: .
CDR3 DNA: TGCGCCAGCAGCCAAGAAAGTGCGGACAGCTATGAGCAGTTCTTC
CDR3 protein: CASSQESADSYEQFF

D gene: TRBD1
V gene: TRBV2
J gene: TRBJ2-3
clone size: .
CDR3 DNA: TGTGCCAGCAGTATAGGGAGACAGGGGACAGATACGCAGTATTTT
CDR3 protein: CASSIGRQGTDTQYF

D gene: TRBD2
V gene: TRBV6-5
J gene: TRBJ2-7
clone size: .
CDR3 DNA: TGTGCCAGCAGGAGCGGGGGGAGGGGCGAGCAGTACTTC
CDR3 protein: CASRSGGRGEQYF

D gene: TRBD1
V gene: TRBV7-2
J gene: TRBJ2-7
clone size: .
CDR3 DNA: TGTGCCAGCAGCCAGAGGGGGGACAGGGGGAACTACGAGCAGTACTTC
CDR3 protein: CASSQRGDRGNYEQYF

D gene: TRBD2
V gene: TRBV19
J gene: TRBJ2-7
clone size: .
CDR3 DNA: TGTGCCAGTAGCTGGAGCGGGAGTATGTACGAGCAGTACTTC
CDR3 protein: CASSWSGSMYEQYF

D gene: TRBD2
V gene: TRBV5-1
J gene: TRBJ2-7
clone size: .
CDR3 DNA: TGCGCCAGCAGCTTGGCGGGAACTTCGGGGGGCTCCTACGAGCAGTACTTC
CDR3 protein: CASSLAGTSGGSYEQYF

D gene: .
V gene: TRBV20-1
J gene: TRBJ2-7
clone size: .
CDR3 DNA: TGCAGTGCTTTCGACAGCTACGAGCAGTACTTC
CDR3 protein: CSAFDSYEQYF

D gene: TRBD1
V gene: TRBV29-1
J gene: TRBJ2-7
clone size: .
CDR3 DNA: TGCAGCGCTCTGGGACAGGCCTCCTCCTACGAGCAGTACTTC
CDR3 protein: CSALGQASSYEQYF

D gene: TRBD1
V gene: TRBV2
J gene: TRBJ1-2
clone size: .
CDR3 DNA: TGTGCCAGCAGGGACAGGGGGCTTGGCTACACCTTC
CDR3 protein: CASRDRGLGYTF

D gene: .
V gene: TRBV4-3
J gene: TRBJ1-6
clone size: .
CDR3 DNA: TGCGCCAGCAGCCAAGATTTAGAGTCACCCCTCCACTTT
CDR3 protein: CASSQDLESPLHF

D gene: .
V gene: TRBV7-2
J gene: TRBJ2-1
clone size: .
CDR3 DNA: TGTGCCAGCAGCTTGGATCCAGGGATGGGTATTAATGAGCAGTTCTTC
CDR3 protein: CASSLDPGMGINEQFF

D gene: .
V gene: TRBV30
J gene: TRBJ1-2
clone size: .
CDR3 DNA: TGTGCCTGGAGTAAGGGACTGACTGCCTATGGCTACACCTTC
CDR3 protein: CAWSKGLTAYGYTF

D gene: TRBD2
V gene: TRBV5-1
J gene: TRBJ2-3
clone size: .
CDR3 DNA: TGCGCCAGCAGCATGGGGACTAGCGGGGGCACAGATACGCAGTATTTT
CDR3 protein: CASSMGTSGGTDTQYF

D gene: .
V gene: TRBV7-6
J gene: TRBJ1-2
clone size: .
CDR3 DNA: TGTGCCAGCAGCTTAGTGGACAGTAACTATGGCTACACCTTC
CDR3 protein: CASSLVDSNYGYTF

D gene: .
V gene: TRBV6-6
J gene: TRBJ1-2
clone size: .
CDR3 DNA: TGTGCCAGCAGTCCCGGGAACTATGGCTACACCTTC
CDR3 protein: CASSPGNYGYTF

D gene: .
V gene: TRBV28
J gene: TRBJ1-4
clone size: .
CDR3 DNA: TGTGCCAGCAGACATACCCCGGGCTGGGCAGGGGAAGATGAAAAACTGTTTTTT
CDR3 protein: CASRHTPGWAGEDEKLFF

D gene: TRBD1
V gene: TRBV5-6
J gene: TRBJ1-1
clone size: .
CDR3 DNA: TGTGCCAGCAGCGTGACAGGGGGGAACACTGAAGCTTTCTTT
CDR3 protein: CASSVTGGNTEAFF

D gene: .
V gene: TRBV30
J gene: TRBJ1-5
clone size: .
CDR3 DNA: TGTGCCTGGAGTGTGGGGACAAGGAGGCAGCCCCAGCATTTT
CDR3 protein: CAWSVGTRRQPQHF

D gene: .
V gene: TRBV2
J gene: TRBJ2-5
clone size: .
CDR3 DNA: TGTGCCAGCAGTGTTGTCGGCCAAGAGACCCAGTACTTC
CDR3 protein: CASSVVGQETQYF

D gene: TRBD1
V gene: TRBV6-5
J gene: TRBJ1-2
clone size: .
CDR3 DNA: TGTGCCAGCAGGCCCCGGGACAGGGATCTCGGTGGCTACACCTTC
CDR3 protein: CASRPRDRDLGGYTF

D gene: TRBD1
V gene: TRBV19
J gene: TRBJ1-2
clone size: .
CDR3 DNA: TGTGCCAGTAGTGGACAGGGAGCTCCCTATGGCTACACCTTC
CDR3 protein: CASSGQGAPYGYTF

D gene: TRBD2
V gene: TRBV10-3
J gene: TRBJ2-1
clone size: medium-sized
CDR3 DNA: TGTGCCATCAGCGGGACTAGCGAGTACAATGAGCAGTTCTTC
CDR3 protein: CAISGTSEYNEQFF

D gene: TRBD1
V gene: TRBV5-1
J gene: TRBJ2-7
clone size: .
CDR3 DNA: TGCGCCAGCAGCTTGATCGACAGGGGCGAGCAGTACTTC
CDR3 protein: CASSLIDRGEQYF

D gene: .
V gene: TRBV15
J gene: TRBJ1-2
clone size: .
CDR3 DNA: TGTGCCACCAGCAGAGATAAGGCACAGGGTGACTATGGCTACACCTTC
CDR3 protein: CATSRDKAQGDYGYTF

D gene: .
V gene: TRBV11-1
J gene: TRBJ1-2
clone size: .
CDR3 DNA: TGTGCCAGCAGCCTCGACACCTATGGCTACACCTTC
CDR3 protein: CASSLDTYGYTF

D gene: .
V gene: TRBV28
J gene: TRBJ2-3
clone size: .
CDR3 DNA: TGTGCCAGCAGTTTCCCGTCGCGCGGGTCGAACACAGATACGCAGTATTTT
CDR3 protein: CASSFPSRGSNTDTQYF

D gene: TRBD2
V gene: TRBV27
J gene: TRBJ2-3
clone size: .
CDR3 DNA: TGTGCCAGCAGTTTACGGACTAGCGGGATAAACACAGATACGCAGTATTTT
CDR3 protein: CASSLRTSGINTDTQYF

D gene: .
V gene: TRBV28
J gene: TRBJ1-5
clone size: .
CDR3 DNA: TGTGCCAGCATTCTAGGGGGTTTTTATCAGCCCCAGCATTTT
CDR3 protein: CASILGGFYQPQHF

D gene: .
V gene: TRBV4-1
J gene: TRBJ2-1
clone size: .
CDR3 DNA: TGCGCCAGCAGCCGATATACTAATGAGCAGTTCTTC
CDR3 protein: CASSRYTNEQFF

D gene: .
V gene: TRBV7-6
J gene: TRBJ2-2
clone size: .
CDR3 DNA: TGTGCCAGCAGTCACGGGAACACCGGGGAGCTGTTTTTT
CDR3 protein: CASSHGNTGELFF

D gene: TRBD2
V gene: TRBV29-1
J gene: TRBJ2-7
clone size: .
CDR3 DNA: TGCAGCGTTGTTTGGGGGACTAGTTCGGAGCAGTACTTC
CDR3 protein: CSVVWGTSSEQYF

D gene: .
V gene: TRBV30
J gene: TRBJ1-1
clone size: .
CDR3 DNA: TGTGCCTGCAATCAAAGGAGGGTTCGGACTGAAGCTTTCTTT
CDR3 protein: CACNQRRVRTEAFF

D gene: .
V gene: TRBV7-2
J gene: TRBJ2-1
clone size: .
CDR3 DNA: TGTGCCAGCAGCCTCGAGGACAACGACAATGAGCAGTTCTTC
CDR3 protein: CASSLEDNDNEQFF

D gene: .
V gene: TRBV5-8
J gene: TRBJ2-2
clone size: .
CDR3 DNA: TGTGCCAGCAGCCCCGCCGGAGGAGTTAAAACCGGGGAGCTGTTTTTT
CDR3 protein: CASSPAGGVKTGELFF

D gene: TRBD2
V gene: TRBV7-2
J gene: TRBJ2-7
clone size: .
CDR3 DNA: TGTGCCAGCAGCACGCCTAGCGGGTGGGCGAACGAGCAGTACTTC
CDR3 protein: CASSTPSGWANEQYF

D gene: TRBD1
V gene: TRBV6-6
J gene: TRBJ1-1
clone size: .
CDR3 DNA: TGTGCCAGCAGTAGGACAGGGGCTGGGACTGAAGCTTTCTTT
CDR3 protein: CASSRTGAGTEAFF

D gene: TRBD2
V gene: TRBV7-2
J gene: TRBJ2-5
clone size: .
CDR3 DNA: TGTGCCAGCAGCCAAGGATCACTAGCGCGGAGGGAGACCCAGTACTTC
CDR3 protein: CASSQGSLARRETQYF

D gene: .
V gene: TRBV28
J gene: TRBJ1-2
clone size: .
CDR3 DNA: TGTGCCATCGCGCATCCTCTCGGCTACACCTTC
CDR3 protein: CAIAHPLGYTF

D gene: .
V gene: TRBV7-8
J gene: TRBJ1-1
clone size: .
CDR3 DNA: TGTGCCAGCAGTTCGGGATTGAACACTGAAGCTTTCTTT
CDR3 protein: CASSSGLNTEAFF

D gene: TRBD1
V gene: TRBV12-5
J gene: TRBJ1-6
clone size: .
CDR3 DNA: TGTGCTAGTGGTTTGGTAACGGGACAGTTCTATAATTCACCCCTCCACTTT
CDR3 protein: CASGLVTGQFYNSPLHF

D gene: .
V gene: TRBV30
J gene: TRBJ2-5
clone size: .
CDR3 DNA: TGTGCCTGGAGTGTAACAGGATGGGGAGAGACCCAGTACTTC
CDR3 protein: CAWSVTGWGETQYF

D gene: TRBD1
V gene: TRBV2
J gene: TRBJ1-5
clone size: .
CDR3 DNA: TGTGCCAGCAGCCAGGACAGGGGCCGCAATCAGCCCCAGCATTTT
CDR3 protein: CASSQDRGRNQPQHF

D gene: .
V gene: TRBV7-2
J gene: TRBJ1-5
clone size: .
CDR3 DNA: TGTGCCAGCAGCCCTCGAGTGAATCAGCCCCAGCATTTT
CDR3 protein: CASSPRVNQPQHF

D gene: .
V gene: TRBV2
J gene: TRBJ1-5
clone size: .
CDR3 DNA: TGTGCCAGCAGTGAAGACAGGAGACAGCCCCAGCATTTT
CDR3 protein: CASSEDRRQPQHF

D gene: .
V gene: TRBV5-5
J gene: TRBJ1-1
clone size: .
CDR3 DNA: TGTGCCAGCAGCCTGGACAGAGTGAACACTGAAGCTTTCTTT
CDR3 protein: CASSLDRVNTEAFF

D gene: TRBD2
V gene: TRBV5-4
J gene: TRBJ2-7
clone size: .
CDR3 DNA: TGTGCCAGCAGCCTTATCCTAGCGGGAGCTGACGAGCAGTACTTC
CDR3 protein: CASSLILAGADEQYF

D gene: TRBD2
V gene: TRBV19
J gene: TRBJ2-1
clone size: .
CDR3 DNA: TGTGCCAGTAGTATTATGGCGGGGGGGCCTGGTGAGCAGTTCTTC
CDR3 protein: CASSIMAGGPGEQFF

D gene: TRBD1
V gene: TRBV7-6
J gene: TRBJ2-1
clone size: .
CDR3 DNA: TGTGCCAGCAGCTTAGAGGTCGGGACAGCCCCCAACAATGAGCAGTTCTTC
CDR3 protein: CASSLEVGTAPNNEQFF

D gene: TRBD1
V gene: TRBV2
J gene: TRBJ1-2
clone size: .
CDR3 DNA: TGTGCCAGCAGGTCGGGACAGGGGAATGGCTACACCTTC
CDR3 protein: CASRSGQGNGYTF

D gene: TRBD1
V gene: TRBV5-1
J gene: TRBJ1-2
clone size: .
CDR3 DNA: TGCGCCAGCAGCCCGACACCCGGACAGGGTTATTCAGGTGGCTACACCTTC
CDR3 protein: CASSPTPGQGYSGGYTF